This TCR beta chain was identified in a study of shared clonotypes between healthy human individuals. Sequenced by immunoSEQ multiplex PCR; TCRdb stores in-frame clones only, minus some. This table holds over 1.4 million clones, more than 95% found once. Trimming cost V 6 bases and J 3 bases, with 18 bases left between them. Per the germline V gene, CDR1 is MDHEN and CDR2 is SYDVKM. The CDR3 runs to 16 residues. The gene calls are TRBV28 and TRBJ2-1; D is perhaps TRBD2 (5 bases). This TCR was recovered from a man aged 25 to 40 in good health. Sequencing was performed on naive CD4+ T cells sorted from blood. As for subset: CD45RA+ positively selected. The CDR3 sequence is CASSPPSRWDYNEQFF. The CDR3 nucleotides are TGTGCCAGCAGCCCACCTAGCCGGTGGGACTACAATGAGCAGTTCTTC.